The 30 T cell receptor beta chains in this list originate from one sample, sequenced in a study of OX40 agonist ivuxolimab in advanced cancers. The assay was immunoSEQ multiplex PCR, and TCRdb's table has in-frame clones only and misses some. The table has tens of thousands of clones, approximately 89% seen once. Sequenced here: CD4+ or CD8+ T cells sorted from blood, sampled in a trial of the OX40 agonist ivuxolimab. Every receptor here comes from an adult with an advanced solid tumor such as melanoma, head and neck, liver or kidney cancer.

The chain links TRBV6-1 to TRBJ1-1; D gene uncertain. V lost 5 bases and J lost 0, with 10 bases in between. The CDR3 contains 14 residues. Germline V gene lookup returns CDR1 MNHNS and CDR2 SASEGT. DNA for the CDR3: TGTGCCAGCAGTACACACAGCATGAACACTGAAGCTTTCTTT. The encoded protein is CASSTHSMNTEAFF.

This chain joins TRBV6-5 and TRBJ1-5; no reliable D call. The CDR3 is made up of 15 amino acids. Germline V gives CDR1 MNHEY, CDR2 SVGAGI. V was clipped by 6 bases and J by 2 bases, with 14 bases between them. The CDR3 here is CASSNAGPGNQPQHF. The CDR3 coding sequence is TGTGCCAGCAGCAACGCGGGTCCCGGCAATCAGCCCCAGCATTTT.

The V call is TRBV11-3, the J call TRBJ2-7; 7 bases match TRBD2. Germline V gene data show CDR1 as SGHNT and CDR2 as YENEEA. V shed 4 bases, J shed 0 bases, and the junction held 12 bases outside the gene matches. The CDR3 totals 17 residues. CDR3 DNA sequence: TGTGCCAGCAGCTCAGGCCTATCTAGCGGCGGCTCCTACGAGCAGTACTTC. Translated: CASSSGLSSGGSYEQYF.

The chain links TRBV19 to TRBJ1-3; D gene unclear. V lost 4 bases to trimming and J lost 0 bases, with 13 bases between them. Germline V gene sequence: CDR1 LNHDA, CDR2 SQIVND (reference sequence). This CDR3 is built from 16 residues. CDR3 loop: CASSRLQKISGNTIYF. CDR3 DNA: TGTGCCAGTAGTAGATTACAGAAGATCTCTGGAAACACCATATATTTT.

The CDR3 loop reads CASRKVGVYGYTF. The CDR3, as DNA: TGTGCCAGCAGGAAAGTAGGTGTCTATGGCTACACCTTC. V usage is TRBV6-5 and J usage is TRBJ1-2, with D hard to call. The V and J ends lost 6 bases and 4 bases respectively, with 12 bases between them. The CDR3 extends over 13 amino acids. The germline CDR1 and CDR2 sequences are MNHEY and SVGAGI.

J is TRBJ2-1 and V is TRBV9; possibly TRBD2 for D (5 bases). This CDR3 is 13 amino acids long. The V and J ends lost 1 base and 10 bases respectively, with 12 bases between them. CDR1 and CDR2 (germline): SGDLS, YYNGEE. The CDR3 nucleotides are TGTGCCAGCAGCGTAATTCTCGGCGGGGAGCAGTTCTTC. Its translation: CASSVILGGEQFF. Full variable domain (remainder filled in from reference TRBV9 and TRBJ2-1): DSGVTQTPKHLITATGQRVTLRCSPRSGDLSVYWYQQSLDQGLQFLIQYYNGEERAKGNILERFSAQQFPDLHSELNLSSLELGDSALYFCASSVILGGEQFFGPGTRLTVL.

This chain links TRBV12-5 with TRBJ1-2, with D tentatively TRBD1 (5 bases). The CDR3 sequence is 13 residues long. V was shortened by 2 bases and J by 4 bases, with 8 bases between the two germline ends. CDR1 and CDR2 (germline): LGHNT, FRNRAP. CDR3 protein: CASGLSRAYGYTF. CDR3 DNA sequence: TGTGCTAGTGGTTTGAGCAGGGCCTATGGCTACACCTTC.

This clone was found once. The chain joins TRBV30 to TRBJ1-1; no firm D call. With 7 bases removed from V and 4 bases from J, the gap between germline ends came to 10 bases. This CDR3 has 11 residues. In germline, CDR1 is GTSNPN, CDR2 SVGIG (reference sequence). The CDR3 spells CASARVTEAFF. The CDR3 DNA reads TGTGCCTCAGCACGGGTCACTGAAGCTTTCTTT.

This clone was observed once. This chain connects TRBV6-1 to TRBJ1-2, with D possibly matching TRBD1 (6 bases). The CDR3 runs 14 residues. Germline CDR1 reads MNHNS; CDR2 reads SASEGT. V lost 5 bases to trimming and J lost 0 bases, with 10 bases between them. The CDR3 sequence: CASSKGHANYGYTF. The CDR3 bases are TGTGCCAGCAGTAAGGGACACGCTAACTATGGCTACACCTTC.

In this sample, this clone turned up once. V and J are TRBV4-3 and TRBJ2-1, with 11 bases lining up with TRBD1. With 4 bases clipped from V and 8 bases from J, the junction kept 1 base outside the gene matches. Per the germline V gene, CDR1 is LGHNA and CDR2 is YSLEER. The CDR3 runs 13 residues. The DNA for the CDR3 is TGCGCCAGCAGCCGGACAGGGGGCTATGAGCAGTTCTTC. It specifies CASSRTGGYEQFF.

The V call is TRBV6-1, the J call TRBJ2-7; the D is unclear. Trimming shortened V by 7 bases and J by 3 bases, and 4 bases separated the two germline ends. Germline-derived CDR1 and CDR2 are MNHNS and SASEGT. CDR3 length: 10 amino acids. The CDR3 bases are TGTGCCAGCAACAACTACGAGCAGTACTTC. Protein product: CASNNYEQYF.

The chain combines TRBV10-3 with TRBJ1-1; D is uncertain. This CDR3 comprises 12 residues. Germline CDR1 is ENHRY and CDR2 is SYGVKD. Trimming removed 5 bases from V and 7 bases from J, with 11 bases in between. CDR3 in DNA: TGTGCCATCAGTCCCCTTGAGGGTGAAGCTTTCTTT. It translates to CAISPLEGEAFF.

The rearrangement links TRBV9 to TRBJ1-5; D is uncertain. Germline CDR1 SGDLS, CDR2 YYNGEE. Trimming took off 0 bases at V and 3 bases at J, with 10 bases between the two ends. The CDR3 sequence is 15 residues long. In DNA form, the CDR3 reads TGTGCCAGCAGCGTAGATGAGGGCGCCAATCAGCCCCAGCATTTT. Translated: CASSVDEGANQPQHF.

V and J are TRBV7-3 and TRBJ2-3; 15 bases agree with TRBD2. J lost 1 base, V lost 5 bases, and 4 bases had no gene match. CDR1 is SGHTA and CDR2 is FQGTGA in the germline V gene. There are 17 residues in the CDR3. The CDR3 nucleotides are TGTGCCAGCAGCCGGACTAGCGGGGGGGCCCGCACAGATACGCAGTATTTT. Protein sequence: CASSRTSGGARTDTQYF.

The V and J genes are TRBV25-1 and TRBJ2-6; D unresolved. With 5 bases removed from V and 3 bases from J, the gap between germline ends came to 14 bases. The CDR3 is made up of 16 amino acids. Germline V lookup: CDR1 MGHDK, CDR2 SYGVNS. The CDR3 DNA sequence: TGTGCCAGCAGTAGAGTTGGTCACGGTGGGGCCAACGTCCTGACTTTC. Translated: CASSRVGHGGANVLTF. The full variable domain, rest sourced from reference TRBV25-1 and TRBJ2-6, is EADIYQTPRYLVIGTGKKITLECSQTMGHDKMYWYQQDPGMELHLIHYSYGVNSTEKGDLSSESTVSRIRTEHFPLTLESARPSHTSQYLCASSRVGHGGANVLTFGAGSRLTVL.

The genes are TRBV2 and TRBJ1-4; TRBD1 matches at 9 bases. CDR1 and CDR2 from the germline V gene are SNHLY and FYNNEI. The CDR3 runs 15 residues. Trimming at V came to 3 bases and at J to 13 bases, leaving 12 bases not matched to a gene. The CDR3 region is CASSDNPGQGSGLFF. DNA of the CDR3: TGTGCCAGCAGTGATAACCCGGGACAGGGAAGCGGACTGTTTTTT.

This chain joins TRBV28 and TRBJ1-2; 10 bases align to TRBD1. The V segment lost 3 bases and the J segment 6 bases; nucleotides outside the gene matches: 7. CDR1 and CDR2 from the germline V gene are MDHEN and SYDVKM. The CDR3 spans 15 residues. CDR3 sequence reads: CASSFSGTGVHGYTF. The CDR3 coding sequence is TGTGCCAGCAGTTTTTCTGGGACAGGGGTCCATGGCTACACCTTC.

This chain links TRBV2 with TRBJ2-1, with D unresolved. Germline CDR1 reads SNHLY; CDR2 reads FYNNEI. The V and J ends lost 7 bases and 3 bases respectively, with 4 bases between them. CDR3 length equals 11 residues. CDR3 coding DNA: TGTGCCAGCACCGGCTACAATGAGCAGTTCTTC. Translated, it gives CASTGYNEQFF. Together with reference TRBV2 and TRBJ2-1, the CDR3 gives the full variable domain: EPEVTQTPSHQVTQMGQEVILRCVPISNHLYFYWYRQILGQKVEFLVSFYNNEISEKSEIFDDQFSVERPDGSNFTLKIRSTKLEDSAMYFCASTGYNEQFFGPGTRLTVL.

The chain couples TRBV30 to TRBJ2-2; possibly TRBD2 for D (5 bases). This CDR3 region has 13 residues. Germline V gene data show CDR1 as GTSNPN and CDR2 as SVGIG (reference sequence). The V gene lost 4 bases and the J gene lost 7 bases, with 13 bases spanning the gap. CDR3 in amino acids: CAWNLRGGGELFF. The CDR3 DNA is TGTGCCTGGAACCTCCGCGGAGGCGGGGAGCTGTTTTTT.

The rearrangement uses TRBV5-6 and TRBJ2-5, with D possibly being TRBD2 (5 bases). V was cut by 2 bases and J by 7 bases, with 18 bases left in between. Germline V gene sequence: CDR1 SGHDT, CDR2 YYEEEE. The CDR3 runs to 15 residues. The DNA for the CDR3 is TGTGCCAGCAGCTTAGAGGGTCAGTTAAGCGGGACCCAGTACTTC. As protein: CASSLEGQLSGTQYF.

The chain employs TRBV30 and TRBJ1-2; D gene uncertain. Germline V lookup: CDR1 GTSNPN, CDR2 SVGIG (reference sequence). Between the trimmed V and J ends, which lost 3 bases and 1 base, there was a span of 12 bases. The CDR3 has 14 residues. CDR3 sequence: CAWRHLVLNYGYTF. The CDR3 DNA is TGTGCCTGGAGGCACCTCGTTCTTAACTATGGCTACACCTTC.

The rearrangement links TRBV11-2 to TRBJ2-7, with 8 bases identical to TRBD1. With 6 bases clipped from V and 2 bases from J, the junction kept 9 bases outside the gene matches. The CDR3 length is 15 residues. Per the germline V gene, CDR1 is SGHAT and CDR2 is FQNNGV. DNA of the CDR3: TGTGCCAGCAGTTTAAAGACAGGGGCGCCCTACGAGCAGTACTTC. This gives the protein CASSLKTGAPYEQYF.

V usage is TRBV2 and J usage is TRBJ2-7; 10 nucleotides match TRBD1. This CDR3 comprises 15 residues. V lost 4 bases and J lost 3; bases outside the gene matches: 6. Germline V gene data show CDR1 as SNHLY and CDR2 as FYNNEI. CDR3 sequence (DNA): TGTGCCAGCAGTGGACAGGGGGCGCCTGGCTACGAGCAGTACTTC. This translates into CASSGQGAPGYEQYF.

J is TRBJ1-2 and V is TRBV7-2, with 8 bases fitting TRBD1. Germline lookup yields CDR1 SGHTA and CDR2 FQGNSA. The CDR3 covers 14 residues. Trimming at V came to 8 bases and at J to 2 bases, leaving 7 bases not matched to a gene. The CDR3 DNA sequence: TGTGCCAGCCGTCGGGACAGGCGAAACTATGGCTACACCTTC. This codes for CASRRDRRNYGYTF.

This chain joins TRBV2 and TRBJ1-1; D is possibly TRBD1 (6 bases). This CDR3 is 12 amino acids long. In germline, CDR1 is SNHLY, CDR2 FYNNEI. Trimming stripped 6 bases from V and 1 base from J, with 6 bases between. CDR3 sequence: CASRDRNTEAFF. The CDR3 nucleotides are TGTGCCAGCAGGGACAGGAACACTGAAGCTTTCTTT.

The rearrangement uses TRBV28 and TRBJ1-3; 11 bases agree with TRBD1. The trim removed 5 bases at V and 0 bases at J, leaving 12 bases unmatched. The CDR3 extends over 19 amino acids. Germline lookup yields CDR1 MDHEN and CDR2 SYDVKM. CDR3 nucleotides: TGTGCCAGCAGTCCCATCCCCGGGACAGGGGGGCACTCTGGAAACACCATATATTTT. It translates to CASSPIPGTGGHSGNTIYF.

The gene calls are TRBV30 and TRBJ2-1; TRBD1 matches at 8 bases. CDR3 size: 14 residues. Germline loops: CDR1 GTSNPN, CDR2 SVGIG (reference sequence). J was trimmed by 15 bases and V by 2 bases; bases with no gene match: 15. The CDR3 reads CAWSTGGSGLSRFF. DNA of the CDR3: TGTGCCTGGAGTACAGGGGGATCCGGACTAAGCCGGTTCTTC.

The chain joins TRBV20-1 to TRBJ1-2, with unresolved D. The V gene lost 5 bases and the J gene lost 7 bases, with 11 bases spanning the gap. The CDR3 extends over 11 amino acids. From germline, CDR1 is DFQATT and CDR2 SNEGSKA (reference sequence). CDR3 bases: TGCAGTGCTGACTCCTATGCTGGCTACACCTTC. Residues: CSADSYAGYTF.

The genes are TRBV30 and TRBJ2-7; a possible D gene is TRBD2 (6 bases). CDR1 and CDR2 from the germline V gene are GTSNPN and SVGIG (reference sequence). The CDR3 covers 15 residues. V was cut by 2 bases and J by 0 bases, with 14 bases left in between. The CDR3, as DNA: TGTGCCTGGAGTTGGGAAGCGGGCTACTCCTACGAGCAGTACTTC. The encoded protein is CAWSWEAGYSYEQYF.

The CDR3 nucleotides read TGTGCCAGTAGTCCACGGGCTAGCGGGCGCAAACCCGAGCAGTACTTC. Translating gives CASSPRASGRKPEQYF. The chain joins TRBV19 to TRBJ2-7; 8 nucleotides agree with TRBD2. The V gene's germline CDR1 is LNHDA and CDR2 SQIVND (reference sequence). Losses at the gene ends were 5 bases for V and 6 bases for J; bases not matched to a gene: 15. This CDR3 contains 16 residues.